These 21 T cell receptor beta chains were all obtained from the same sample, sequenced in a study of blood T cell repertoires in COVID-19. TCRdb keeps only in-frame clones here, not all; method: immunoSEQ multiplex PCR. The data show about 250,000 clones, with roughly nine tenths seen just once and 1.5% to 2% held by the top ten. Input material: peripheral blood. These receptor sequences come from a woman aged 60-75 years who had recovered from COVID-19.

The V gene is TRBV9, the J gene TRBJ2-7; 10 nucleotides align to TRBD1. Trimming cost V 4 bases and J 3 bases; bases outside gene matches: 4. The V gene's germline CDR1 is SGDLS and CDR2 YYNGEE. The CDR3 runs 14 residues. The CDR3 DNA reads TGTGCCAGCAGCCCTGGGGACAGGGGCTACGAGCAGTACTTC. This sequence encodes CASSPGDRGYEQYF.

The V call is TRBV18, the J call TRBJ2-7; unclear D gene. CDR1 is KGHSH and CDR2 is LQKENI in the germline V gene. This CDR3 is 15 amino acids long. V was clipped by 2 bases and J by 3 bases, with 14 bases between them. CDR3 in DNA: TGTGCCAGCTCACCAGCGACACCTCCACACTACGAGCAGTACTTC. This translates into CASSPATPPHYEQYF. Full variable domain (rest looked up from reference TRBV18 and TRBJ2-7): NAGVMQNPRHLVRRRGQEARLRCSPMKGHSHVYWYRQLPEEGLKFMVYLQKENIIDESGMPKERFSAEFPKEGPSILRIQQVVRGDSAAYFCASSPATPPHYEQYFGPGTRLTVT.

The chain uses TRBV24-1 and TRBJ2-1; perhaps TRBD2 as D (6 bases). V was pared by 3 bases and J by 7 bases, with 6 bases between. This CDR3 contains 12 residues. Germline V CDR1 and CDR2: KGHDR, SFDVKD. The CDR3 region has the DNA TGTGCCACCAGTGATCGGGGGAATGAGCAGTTCTTC. It translates to CATSDRGNEQFF.

The chain links TRBV19 to TRBJ2-2; D might be TRBD1 (7 bases). V shed 6 bases and J shed 4 bases, with 15 bases lying between them. Looked up from germline, CDR1 is LNHDA and CDR2 is SQIVND (reference sequence). This CDR3 contains 15 residues. CDR3 bases: TGTGCCAGTAGGATAACAGGGGAGGCCACCGGGGAGCTGTTTTTT. It encodes CASRITGEATGELFF.

The chain combines TRBV15 with TRBJ2-2, with D hard to call. CDR3 length: 15 residues. Germline CDR1 is LNHNV and CDR2 is YYDKDF (reference sequence). V was shortened by 3 bases and J by 1 base, with 9 bases between the two germline ends. The CDR3 spells CATSSPILNTGELFF. CDR3 DNA sequence: TGTGCCACCAGCAGTCCTATCCTGAACACCGGGGAGCTGTTTTTT.

The CDR3 region is CASSLVAGVTDTQYF. CDR3 nucleotide sequence: TGCGCCAGCAGCTTGGTAGCGGGGGTCACAGATACGCAGTATTTT. V and J are TRBV5-1 and TRBJ2-3, with TRBD2 matching over 9 bases. In germline, CDR1 is SGHRS, CDR2 YFSETQ. This CDR3 spans 15 amino acids. V lost 0 bases and J lost 2; bases outside the gene matches: 1. Full variable domain (rest looked up from reference TRBV5-1 and TRBJ2-3): KAGVTQTPRYLIKTRGQQVTLSCSPISGHRSVSWYQQTPGQGLQFLFEYFSETQRNKGNFPGRFSGRQFSNSRSEMNVSTLELGDSALYLCASSLVAGVTDTQYFGPGTRLTVL.

V gene TRBV2 combines with J gene TRBJ2-2, with D possibly TRBD1 on 5 matching bases. The V gene's germline CDR1 is SNHLY and CDR2 FYNNEI. The CDR3 spans 15 residues. With 4 bases removed from V and 2 bases from J, the gap between germline ends came to 11 bases. The CDR3, as DNA: TGTGCCAGCAGTGGCGGCCAGGGAAACACCGGGGAGCTGTTTTTT. It is translated as CASSGGQGNTGELFF.

The J gene is TRBJ1-3, the V gene TRBV5-1; TRBD1 is a possible D gene (6 bases). The V and J ends lost 0 bases and 2 bases respectively, with 12 bases between them. This CDR3 has 16 amino acids. The germline gives CDR1 SGHRS, CDR2 YFSETQ. The CDR3 sequence: CASSLAVGGTGNTIYF. The CDR3 region has the DNA TGCGCCAGCAGCTTGGCTGTAGGGGGTACTGGAAACACCATATATTTT.

The chain couples TRBV29-1 to TRBJ1-2; TRBD1 aligns across 8 bases. CDR1 SQVTM and CDR2 ANQGSEA come from the germline V gene. The trim removed 7 bases at V and 7 bases at J, leaving 8 bases unmatched. There are 12 residues in the CDR3. In DNA, the CDR3 is TGCAGCGCCGACAGGGGTGTCGGTGGCTACACCTTC. It is translated as CSADRGVGGYTF.

The V gene is TRBV29-1, the J gene TRBJ1-4, with D maybe TRBD1 (5 bases). The CDR3 runs to 13 residues. Trimming cost V 6 bases and J 8 bases, with 16 bases left between them. The V gene's germline CDR1 is SQVTM and CDR2 ANQGSEA. CDR3 sequence reads: CSVLRVAGEKLFF. As DNA, the CDR3 is TGCAGCGTCCTCAGGGTAGCCGGGGAAAAACTGTTTTTT.

The J gene is TRBJ1-2, the V gene TRBV6-5; D not resolved. This CDR3 is 15 amino acids long. Germline V lookup: CDR1 MNHEY, CDR2 SVGAGI. Trimming shortened V by 0 bases and J by 4 bases, and 12 bases separated the two germline ends. The CDR3 sequence is CASSYSRQPFYGYTF. As DNA, the CDR3 is TGTGCCAGCAGTTACTCGAGGCAGCCCTTCTATGGCTACACCTTC.

The rearrangement links TRBV7-3 to TRBJ1-1; D remains unclear. The CDR3 consists of 17 residues. In germline, CDR1 is SGHTA, CDR2 FQGTGA. Between the trimmed V and J ends, which lost 5 bases and 2 bases, there was a span of 21 bases. The CDR3 sequence: CASSGKDVSGLNTEAFF. CDR3 DNA sequence: TGTGCCAGCAGCGGCAAAGACGTGTCAGGCCTAAACACTGAAGCTTTCTTT. The full variable domain, completed using reference TRBV7-3 and TRBJ1-1, is GAGVSQTPSNKVTEKGKYVELRCDPISGHTALYWYRQSLGQGPEFLIYFQGTGAADDSGLPNDRFFAVRPEGSVSTLKIQRTERGDSAVYLCASSGKDVSGLNTEAFFGQGTRLTVV.

The chain has TRBV6-1 and TRBJ2-5; D uncertain. The ends were cut back, 3 bases at V and 5 bases at J, with 13 bases in the middle. The V gene's germline CDR1 is MNHNS and CDR2 SASEGT. CDR3 length: 14 residues. CDR3 sequence reads: CASSDLVSGETQYF. The CDR3 DNA reads as TGTGCCAGCAGTGATTTGGTTTCCGGGGAGACCCAGTACTTC.

The chain is built from TRBV6-5 and TRBJ1-1; D is perhaps TRBD1 (5 bases). The germline V gene has CDR1 MNHEY and CDR2 SVGAGI. The CDR3 sequence is 13 residues long. Trimming removed 7 bases at V and 5 bases at J, with 14 bases between. CDR3 loop: CASTPPGQTEAFF. The CDR3 bases are TGTGCCAGCACCCCACCAGGACAAACTGAAGCTTTCTTT.

The rearrangement uses TRBV4-2 and TRBJ1-4; D gene ambiguous. Looked up from germline, CDR1 is LGHNA and CDR2 is YNFKEQ. V was clipped by 0 bases and J by 5 bases, with 13 bases between them. The CDR3 is made up of 16 amino acids. The CDR3 sequence is CASSQELRGPNEKLFF. The CDR3 nucleotides read TGTGCCAGCAGCCAAGAATTGCGAGGGCCGAATGAAAAACTGTTTTTT.

J is TRBJ1-6 and V is TRBV11-1, with 10 positions matching TRBD1. This CDR3 contains 15 residues. CDR1 and CDR2 (germline): SGHAT, FQDESV (reference sequence). V lost 4 bases to trimming and J lost 11 bases; unmatched junction nucleotides: 8. The CDR3 DNA reads as TGTGCCAGCAGCTCCCCGGACAGGGGGAATCCACCCCTCCACTTT. It codes for CASSSPDRGNPPLHF.

The V call is TRBV5-5, the J call TRBJ2-2; D remains ambiguous. The V gene lost 1 base and the J gene lost 7 bases, with 11 bases spanning the gap. CDR1 and CDR2 from the germline V gene are SGHKS and YYEKEE (reference sequence). The CDR3 runs 14 residues. The CDR3 region is CASSLNEMYGELFF. CDR3 bases: TGTGCCAGCAGCTTGAACGAGATGTACGGGGAGCTGTTTTTT.

The chain combines TRBV15 with TRBJ1-2; 9 bases agree with TRBD1. V gave up 4 bases and J gave up 3 bases; unmatched junction bases: 3. CDR1 LNHNV and CDR2 YYDKDF come from the germline V gene (reference sequence). The CDR3 is made up of 14 amino acids. The CDR3: CATSTGDRDYGYTF. CDR3 DNA sequence: TGTGCCACCAGCACTGGGGACAGGGACTATGGCTACACCTTC.

The chain uses TRBV9 and TRBJ1-1, with a possible D match to TRBD1 (6 bases). The germline V gene has CDR1 SGDLS and CDR2 YYNGEE. The CDR3 is 14 residues long. Trimming pared 4 bases from V and 2 bases from J, leaving 12 bases between. The CDR3 loop is CASSSRGINTEAFF. In DNA form, the CDR3 reads TGTGCCAGCAGCTCCAGGGGCATCAACACTGAAGCTTTCTTT.

The rearrangement joins TRBV5-1 to TRBJ2-4; 12 positions agree with TRBD2. Trimming cost V 0 bases and J 5 bases; bases outside gene matches: 3. Per the germline V gene, CDR1 is SGHRS and CDR2 is YFSETQ. The length of the CDR3 is 16 residues. CDR3 nucleotides: TGCGCCAGCAGCTTGGGACTAGCGGGGGCCCAAAACATTCAGTACTTC. Encoded protein: CASSLGLAGAQNIQYF.

This clone has a handful of counts. The chain carries TRBV2 and TRBJ2-7; possible D gene TRBD2, 5 bases. Trimming removed 2 bases from V and 6 bases from J, with 8 bases in between. CDR3 length: 12 amino acids. Germline assignment: CDR1 SNHLY and CDR2 FYNNEI. CDR3 protein: CASSERAGEQYF. DNA of the CDR3: TGTGCCAGCAGTGAACGGGCGGGCGAGCAGTACTTC.